This TCR beta chain was observed in a study of beta chain features in type 1 diabetes. In this sample, this clone turned up a few times. Its specificity is unknown. Study-wide results and caveats: People with Type 1 diabetes carried modestly yet significantly shorter TCRB CDR3s in all four CD4+ subsets. At VDJ recombination sites, type 1 diabetes patients had fewer insertions and more deleted nucleotides. The influence of HLA type on TCRB rearrangement stayed undetermined. Cells with high TCR expression could be over-represented by cDNA sequencing.

Germline assignment: CDR1 MDHEN and CDR2 SYDVKM. The CDR3 extends over 14 amino acids. V shed 6 bases and J shed 6 bases, with 15 bases lying between them. Expressed TCRB transcripts were sequenced because the entire RNA isolate underwent reverse transcription. The protocol was immunoSEQ multiplex PCR, while the TCRdb copy is restricted to in-frame clones and leaves out a portion. The data contain more than 550,000 clones, around 15% of them seen just once; the ten biggest clones take up around 0.04%. What was sequenced was naive CD4+ T cells from blood. The receptor was derived from a man between 18 and 35 years old with type 1 diabetes. The chain joins TRBV28 to TRBJ1-5, with no clear D. This CDR3 is CASRGVGIGQPQHF. In DNA, the CDR3 is TGTGCCAGCAGGGGCGTGGGGATCGGTCAGCCCCAGCATTTT.